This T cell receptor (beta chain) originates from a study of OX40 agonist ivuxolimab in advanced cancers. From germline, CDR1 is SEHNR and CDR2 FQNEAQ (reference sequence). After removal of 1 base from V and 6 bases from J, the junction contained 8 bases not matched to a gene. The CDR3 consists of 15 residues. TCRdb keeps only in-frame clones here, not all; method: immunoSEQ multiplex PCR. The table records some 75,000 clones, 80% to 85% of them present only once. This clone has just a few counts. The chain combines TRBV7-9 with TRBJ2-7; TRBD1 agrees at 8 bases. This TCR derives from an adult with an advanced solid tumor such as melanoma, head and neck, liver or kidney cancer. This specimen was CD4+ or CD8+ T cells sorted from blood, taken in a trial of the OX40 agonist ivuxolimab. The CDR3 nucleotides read TGTGCCAGCAGCTTAGAGGCTCGGACAGGGAGCGAGCAGTACTTC. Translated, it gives CASSLEARTGSEQYF.